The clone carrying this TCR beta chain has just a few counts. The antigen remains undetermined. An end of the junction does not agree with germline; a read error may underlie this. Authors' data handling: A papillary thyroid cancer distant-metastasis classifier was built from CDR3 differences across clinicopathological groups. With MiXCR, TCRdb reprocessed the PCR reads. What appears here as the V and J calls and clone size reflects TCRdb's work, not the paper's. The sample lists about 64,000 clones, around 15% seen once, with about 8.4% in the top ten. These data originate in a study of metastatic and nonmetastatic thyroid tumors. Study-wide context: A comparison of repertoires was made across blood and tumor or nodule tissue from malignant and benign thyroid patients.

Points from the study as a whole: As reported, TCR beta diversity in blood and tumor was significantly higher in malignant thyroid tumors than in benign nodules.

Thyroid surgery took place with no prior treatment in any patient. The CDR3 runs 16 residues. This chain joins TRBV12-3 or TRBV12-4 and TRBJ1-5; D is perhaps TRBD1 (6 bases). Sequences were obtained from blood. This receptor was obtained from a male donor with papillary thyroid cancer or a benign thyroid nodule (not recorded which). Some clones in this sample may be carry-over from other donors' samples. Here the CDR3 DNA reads TGTACCAGCAGTTTGGCGCAGGGGCTCAGCAATCAGCCCCAGCATTTT. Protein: CTSSLAQGLSNQPQHF.